A single sample is the source of the 20 T cell receptor beta chains below, sequenced in a study of blood T cell repertoires in COVID-19. Produced via immunoSEQ multiplex PCR; TCRdb's table is partial and in-frame only. The top ten clones hold about 2.5% of a sample with tens of thousands of clones, roughly 70% of them seen once. The sequencing input was peripheral blood. The source of these receptors is a human donor with acute or convalescent COVID-19. The donor label of this sample is uncertain.

The V call is TRBV6-5, the J call TRBJ1-1; 9 bases line up with TRBD1. Germline V gene lookup returns CDR1 MNHEY and CDR2 SVGAGI. V shed 0 bases and J 1 base; nucleotides not matched to a gene: 3. The CDR3 length is 16 residues. The CDR3 DNA reads TGTGCCAGCAGTTACTCGACAGGGGGTGGGAACACTGAAGCTTTCTTT. Its translation: CASSYSTGGGNTEAFF.

By proportion, this clone is medium-sized. The gene calls are TRBV4-1 and TRBJ1-2, with D unclear. V lost 0 bases, J lost 8 bases, and 13 bases lay in between. Looked up from germline, CDR1 is MGHRA and CDR2 is YSYEKL. This CDR3 spans 14 amino acids. The CDR3 loop is CASSQDRFSGGYTF. The CDR3, as DNA: TGCGCCAGCAGCCAAGATCGGTTTTCGGGAGGCTACACCTTC.

The genes are TRBV5-1 and TRBJ2-3; possibly TRBD1 for D (6 bases). The CDR3 loop spans 16 amino acids. V was clipped by 4 bases and J by 2 bases, with 17 bases between them. The germline V gene has CDR1 SGHRS and CDR2 YFSETQ. CDR3 DNA: TGCGCCAGCAGCCATACGATCGGACAGACCACAGATACGCAGTATTTT. This gives the protein CASSHTIGQTTDTQYF. Drawing the rest from reference TRBV5-1 and TRBJ2-3, the complete variable domain is KAGVTQTPRYLIKTRGQQVTLSCSPISGHRSVSWYQQTPGQGLQFLFEYFSETQRNKGNFPGRFSGRQFSNSRSEMNVSTLELGDSALYLCASSHTIGQTTDTQYFGPGTRLTVL.

This clone was observed a single time. V is TRBV6-1 and J is TRBJ2-3; TRBD2 matches at 10 bases. After removal of 6 bases from V and 2 bases from J, the junction contained 5 bases not matched to a gene. CDR1 MNHNS and CDR2 SASEGT come from the germline V gene. This CDR3 has 15 amino acids. The CDR3: CASSSSGGHTDTQYF. The DNA for the CDR3 is TGTGCCAGCAGCAGTAGCGGGGGGCACACAGATACGCAGTATTTT.

This clone came up a few times. V is TRBV15 and J is TRBJ1-2; tentative D call: TRBD1 (5 bases). Trimming cost V 3 bases and J 11 bases, with 19 bases left between them. This CDR3 has 14 residues. Germline assignment: CDR1 LNHNV and CDR2 YYDKDF (reference sequence). The CDR3 loop reads CATSSRTTGSSYTF. CDR3 nucleotide sequence: TGTGCCACCAGCAGTCGAACTACAGGTTCTTCTTACACCTTC.

The genes are TRBV30 and TRBJ2-3; 15 nucleotides align to TRBD2. The CDR3 extends over 15 amino acids. Germline trimming cut 1 base from V and 7 bases from J; bases unmatched to any gene: 3. CDR1 and CDR2 (germline): GTSNPN, SVGIG (reference sequence). CDR3: CAWSEGTSGGNTQYF. CDR3 nucleotide sequence: TGTGCCTGGAGTGAAGGGACTAGCGGGGGGAATACGCAGTATTTT. The whole variable domain, remainder taken from reference TRBV30 and TRBJ2-3, is SQTIHQWPATLVQPVGSPLSLECTVEGTSNPNLYWYRQAAGRGLQLLFYSVGIGQISSEVPQNLSASRPQDRQFILSSKKLLLSDSGFYLCAWSEGTSGGNTQYFGPGTRLTVL.

The chain links TRBV28 to TRBJ1-4; D gene ambiguous. CDR1 and CDR2 from the germline V gene are MDHEN and SYDVKM. The CDR3 consists of 13 residues. V dropped 4 bases and J dropped 8 bases, with 11 bases sitting between them. CDR3 nucleotide sequence: TGTGCCAGCAGTTCGGAGGTGAGGGAAAAACTGTTTTTT. It translates to CASSSEVREKLFF.

V usage is TRBV2 and J usage is TRBJ1-1; D unclear. Between the trimmed V and J ends, which lost 8 bases and 3 bases, there was a span of 7 bases. The CDR3 runs 11 residues. Germline CDR1 and CDR2: SNHLY and FYNNEI. The CDR3 nucleotides read TGTGCCAGCTCGAGGTACACTGAAGCTTTCTTT. It codes for CASSRYTEAFF.

V usage is TRBV3-1 (or the pseudogene TRBV3-2) and J usage is TRBJ1-4, with a weak D call TRBD1 (6 bases). The CDR3 covers 15 residues. Germline V gene data show CDR1 as LGHDT and CDR2 as YNNKEL (reference sequence). Trimming stripped 4 bases from V and 3 bases from J, with 12 bases between. Here the CDR3 reads CASSPFGGANEKLFF. As DNA, the CDR3 is TGTGCCAGCAGCCCCTTTGGGGGCGCTAATGAAAAACTGTTTTTT.

The chain joins TRBV9 to TRBJ2-7, with TRBD2 matching over 15 bases. Germline loops: CDR1 SGDLS, CDR2 YYNGEE. V trimming: 2 bases; J trimming: 2 bases; junction bases outside the gene matches: 11. CDR3 length: 19 amino acids. For the CDR3, the DNA is TGTGCCAGCAGCGTCAGTGCGGGACTAGCGGGAGGTTTAACCTACGAGCAGTACTTC. Its translation: CASSVSAGLAGGLTYEQYF. Together with reference TRBV9 and TRBJ2-7, the CDR3 gives the full variable domain: DSGVTQTPKHLITATGQRVTLRCSPRSGDLSVYWYQQSLDQGLQFLIQYYNGEERAKGNILERFSAQQFPDLHSELNLSSLELGDSALYFCASSVSAGLAGGLTYEQYFGPGTRLTVT.

The chain links TRBV5-4 to TRBJ2-5, with 10 bases aligning to TRBD2. With V trimmed by 5 bases and J by 5 bases, 3 bases remained unmatched. Germline assignment: CDR1 SGHNT and CDR2 YYREEE (reference sequence). There are 13 residues in the CDR3. The CDR3 sequence: CASRAGGRETQYF. The CDR3 DNA is TGTGCCAGCAGAGCGGGGGGGAGGGAGACCCAGTACTTC.

This chain links TRBV20-1 with TRBJ1-1; D unresolved. Per germline, CDR1 DFQATT and CDR2 SNEGSKA (reference sequence). This CDR3 has 14 residues. The V and J ends lost 3 bases and 0 bases respectively, with 11 bases between them. CDR3 DNA sequence: TGCAGTGCTAGTGGTGGCAGGTTGAACACTGAAGCTTTCTTT. It translates to CSASGGRLNTEAFF.

This chain connects TRBV30 to TRBJ2-1; 8 bases line up with TRBD2. Germline-derived CDR1 and CDR2 are GTSNPN and SVGIG (reference sequence). Unmatched junction bases numbered 9, after V lost 4 bases and J lost 7 bases. CDR3 length equals 14 residues. CDR3 protein: CAWNREGQRNEQFF. CDR3 nucleotide sequence: TGTGCCTGGAATCGGGAGGGCCAGAGGAATGAGCAGTTCTTC.

The chain employs TRBV10-3 and TRBJ1-2; D is perhaps TRBD1 (6 bases). The V gene's germline CDR1 is ENHRY and CDR2 SYGVKD. Trimming cost V 6 bases and J 1 base, with 12 bases left between them. The CDR3 extends over 14 amino acids. The CDR3 coding sequence is TGTGCCATCAGAGATGACAGGTTTAACTATGGCTACACCTTC. Translated, it gives CAIRDDRFNYGYTF.

The CDR3 here is CASSVKYQASNEQYV. For the CDR3, the DNA is TGTGCCAGCAGCGTCAAATATCAGGCTTCCAACGAGCAGTACGTC. The chain uses TRBV13 and TRBJ2-7; no definite D call. Germline loops: CDR1 PRHDT, CDR2 FYEKMQ (reference sequence). V dropped 5 bases and J dropped 5 bases, with 19 bases sitting between them. This CDR3 region has 15 residues.

The chain has TRBV27 and TRBJ2-2, with a weak D call TRBD2 (6 bases). Deletions cut 8 bases from V and 1 base from J, with 26 bases between. Germline V gives CDR1 MNHEY, CDR2 SMNVEV (reference sequence). The CDR3 is 19 residues long. The CDR3: CASSSGLGIGGRNTGELFF. CDR3 nucleotide sequence: TGTGCCAGCTCTTCAGGTCTGGGAATCGGGGGTCGGAACACCGGGGAGCTGTTTTTT.

The genes are TRBV6-2 or TRBV6-3 and TRBJ1-5; tentatively, D is TRBD1 (5 bases). CDR3 length equals 12 residues. V dropped 5 bases and J dropped 6 bases, with 8 bases sitting between them. Germline lookup yields CDR1 MNHEY and CDR2 SVGEGT. The CDR3 nucleotides read TGTGCCAGCAGTCCAGGGTTTCAGCCCCAGCATTTT. It encodes CASSPGFQPQHF.

This clone was counted a few times. The chain links TRBV2 to TRBJ1-1, with 12 bases aligning to TRBD1. Trimming took 6 bases from V and 5 from J; bases not matched to a gene: 7. Germline V gene sequence: CDR1 SNHLY, CDR2 FYNNEI. The CDR3 runs 15 residues. This CDR3 reads CASRKGQGARTEAFF. Here the CDR3 DNA reads TGTGCCAGCAGGAAGGGACAGGGGGCGAGGACTGAAGCTTTCTTT.

The chain joins TRBV28 to TRBJ2-7, with 9 bases identical to TRBD2. J gave up 2 bases and V 5 bases, and 7 bases lay outside the gene matches. The CDR3 is 15 amino acids. Germline CDR1 MDHEN, CDR2 SYDVKM. CDR3 in amino acids: CASSITAGGTYEQYF. In nucleotides, the CDR3 is TGTGCCAGCAGTATCACGGCGGGGGGGACCTACGAGCAGTACTTC.

This clone was recorded only once. The rearrangement links TRBV19 to TRBJ1-2, with 7 bases matching TRBD1. Germline loops: CDR1 LNHDA, CDR2 SQIVND (reference sequence). After removal of 3 bases from V and 7 bases from J, the junction contained 14 bases not matched to a gene. The CDR3 spans 16 residues. The CDR3: CASSIGGGQTNLGYTF. CDR3 DNA sequence: TGTGCCAGTAGTATCGGGGGGGGACAGACGAACCTTGGCTACACCTTC.